The text below deals with one T cell receptor (beta chain). Antigen specificity is unknown. The CDR3 loop spans 17 amino acids. V trimming: 5 bases; J trimming: 5 bases; junction bases outside the gene matches: 14. Germline V gene lookup returns CDR1 SEHNR and CDR2 FQNEAQ (reference sequence). This specimen belongs to a study of shared clonotypes between healthy human individuals. In unsorted samples, genomic DNA was obtained using 75 million to 90 million PBMCs. 300 ng DNA, some 30,000 T cell genomes, went into unsorted PBMC replicate PCRs. Scientists sequenced DNA from unsorted PBMC on ten immunoSEQ deep assay plates. Produced via immunoSEQ multiplex PCR; TCRdb's table is partial and in-frame only. The sample has about 490,000 clones, about 80% seen once. Points from the study as a whole: Researchers sampled only blood; tissue repertoires likely differ.

Sequenced sample: PBMCs. This TCR derives from a woman in her thirties or forties in good health. Some clones in this sample may be carry-over from other donors' samples. This sequence joins TRBV7-9 and TRBJ2-7, with 11 bases identical to TRBD1. CDR3: CASSDPGQGVVRDEQYF. The CDR3 DNA is TGTGCCAGCAGCGACCCGGGACAGGGGGTCGTTCGGGACGAGCAGTACTTC.